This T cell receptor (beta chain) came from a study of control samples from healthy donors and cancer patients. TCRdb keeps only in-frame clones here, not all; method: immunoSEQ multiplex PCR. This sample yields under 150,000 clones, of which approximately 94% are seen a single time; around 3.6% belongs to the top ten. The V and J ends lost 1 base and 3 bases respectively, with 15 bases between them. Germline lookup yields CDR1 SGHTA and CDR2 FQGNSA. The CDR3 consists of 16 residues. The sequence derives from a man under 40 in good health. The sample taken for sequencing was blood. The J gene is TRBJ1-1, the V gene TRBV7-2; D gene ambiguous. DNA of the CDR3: TGTGCCAGCAGCTTAGGGTACAGTTCACGGGACACTGAAGCTTTCTTT. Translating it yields CASSLGYSSRDTEAFF. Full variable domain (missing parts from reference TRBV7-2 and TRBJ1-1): GAGVSQSPSNKVTEKGKDVELRCDPISGHTALYWYRQSLGQGLEFLIYFQGNSAPDKSGLPSDRFSAERTGGSVSTLTIQRTQQEDSAVYLCASSLGYSSRDTEAFFGQGTRLTVV.